The text below deals with one TCR beta chain. The data were taken from a study of blood T cells in healthy people across ages. Study as a whole: Per every two T cells, about one barcoded beta molecule was captured by template switching.

The V gene end was trimmed by 10 bases and the J gene end by 3 bases; junction bases not matched to a gene: 2. The germline V gene has CDR1 ENHRY and CDR2 SYGVKD. There are 13 residues in the CDR3. A second PCR, run for roughly 7 to 12 cycles, used a sample-barcoded 5' primer plus a J-beta primer mix. Each CDR3 protein is one row after TCRdb ran MiXCR on the 5' RACE reads. Among about 1.1 million distinct CDR3 sequences, less than 45% were seen once, and the ten largest hold approximately 14%. The receptor was derived from a man between 18 and 35 years old in good health. The chain employs TRBV10-3 and TRBJ2-2; 10 bases align to TRBD1. Sequencing was performed on blood. CDR3 bases: TGTGCCACCGGGACAGGGGACACCGGGGAGCTGTTTTTT. The encoded protein is CATGTGDTGELFF.